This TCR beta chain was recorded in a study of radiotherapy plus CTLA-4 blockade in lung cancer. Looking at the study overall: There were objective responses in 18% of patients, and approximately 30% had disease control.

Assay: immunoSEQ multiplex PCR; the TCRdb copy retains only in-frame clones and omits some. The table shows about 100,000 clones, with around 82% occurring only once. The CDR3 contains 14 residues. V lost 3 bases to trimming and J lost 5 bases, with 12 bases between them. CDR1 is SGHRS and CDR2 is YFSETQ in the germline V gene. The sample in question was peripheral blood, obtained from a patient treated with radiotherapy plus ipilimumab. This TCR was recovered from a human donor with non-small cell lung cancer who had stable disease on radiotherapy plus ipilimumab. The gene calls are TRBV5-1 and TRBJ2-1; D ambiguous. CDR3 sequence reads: CASSSGFENNEQFF. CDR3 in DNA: TGCGCCAGCAGCTCTGGGTTCGAGAACAATGAGCAGTTCTTC. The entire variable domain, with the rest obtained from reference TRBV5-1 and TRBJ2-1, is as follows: KAGVTQTPRYLIKTRGQQVTLSCSPISGHRSVSWYQQTPGQGLQFLFEYFSETQRNKGNFPGRFSGRQFSNSRSEMNVSTLELGDSALYLCASSSGFENNEQFFGPGTRLTVL.